This record covers a single T cell receptor beta chain. The sample is drawn from a study of Tregs in tolerant kidney transplant recipients. The J segment lost 9 bases and the V segment lost 3 bases, leaving 10 bases of the junction unmatched. Per the germline V gene, CDR1 is LNHDA and CDR2 is SQIVND (reference sequence). The CDR3 spans 15 residues. Here immunoSEQ multiplex PCR was the method, and the copy in TCRdb shows in-frame clones only, minus some. The data hold 35,000 to 55,000 clones, with roughly nine tenths observed a single time. Unstimulated Tregs (CD4+CD25+CD127-) and CD4+CD25- non-Tregs were sorted from PBMCs.

V usage is TRBV19 and J usage is TRBJ2-7; 11 bases map to TRBD2. This TCR was sampled from a human donor in good health. Sequenced input: Tregs from blood. The CDR3 nucleotides read TGTGCCAGTAGTATGGCTAGCGGGGGGACGTCGGGGCAGTACTTC. This codes for CASSMASGGTSGQYF.